A selection of T cell receptor beta chains follows, all from one sample in a study of control samples from healthy donors and cancer patients. Profiled with immunoSEQ multiplex PCR; TCRdb holds only in-frame clones, not every one. The sample records 130,000 or so clones, 87% being singletons. Sequencing input: blood. These receptors were taken from a man aged 40-49 years in good health. Each CDR3 is given with its conserved first and last residue. Fields, in order: D gene, V gene, clone size, J gene, CDR3 protein, CDR3 DNA. The D gene is left open where the match is weak. Some rows mark clone size as missing; the rest say once, few, many or name a class of expanded clone.

d_gene: TRBD1
v_gene: TRBV18
abundance: NA
j_gene: TRBJ1-4
CDR3aa: CASSQGQGAEKLFF
CDR3nt: TGTGCCAGCTCACAGGGACAGGGGGCTGAAAAACTGTTTTTT

d_gene: NA
v_gene: TRBV25-1
abundance: NA
j_gene: TRBJ1-3
CDR3aa: CASSELGGTGNTIYF
CDR3nt: TGTGCCAGCAGTGAACTGGGGGGTACTGGAAACACCATATATTTT

d_gene: NA
v_gene: TRBV7-2
abundance: NA
j_gene: TRBJ1-3
CDR3aa: CASSKGGTFSGNTIYF
CDR3nt: TGTGCCAGCAGCAAGGGGGGCACCTTCTCTGGAAACACCATATATTTT

d_gene: NA
v_gene: TRBV4-3
abundance: NA
j_gene: TRBJ1-4
CDR3aa: CASSQDQRGTNEKLFF
CDR3nt: TGCGCCAGCAGCCAAGATCAAAGGGGTACTAATGAAAAACTGTTTTTT

d_gene: NA
v_gene: TRBV3-1/TRBV3-2
abundance: NA
j_gene: TRBJ1-1
CDR3aa: CASSRREQQMNTEAFF
CDR3nt: TGTGCCAGCAGCCGCAGAGAGCAACAAATGAACACTGAAGCTTTCTTT

d_gene: NA
v_gene: TRBV5-1
abundance: NA
j_gene: TRBJ1-1
CDR3aa: CASIRTGTSAMAEAFF
CDR3nt: TGCGCCAGCATCCGAACCGGGACATCGGCTATGGCTGAAGCTTTCTTT

d_gene: NA
v_gene: TRBV10-3
abundance: NA
j_gene: TRBJ1-2
CDR3aa: CAIGDLTTRYGYTF
CDR3nt: TGTGCCATCGGGGACTTGACAACGCGCTATGGCTACACCTTC

d_gene: TRBD1
v_gene: TRBV11-2
abundance: NA
j_gene: TRBJ1-6
CDR3aa: CASGQGAFPNNSPLHF
CDR3nt: TGTGCCAGTGGACAGGGGGCATTCCCCAATAATTCACCCCTCCACTTT

d_gene: TRBD1
v_gene: TRBV24-1
abundance: NA
j_gene: TRBJ1-4
CDR3aa: CATSEQGTGSGEKLFF
CDR3nt: TGTGCCACCAGTGAACAGGGGACAGGGTCAGGTGAAAAACTGTTTTTT

d_gene: TRBD1
v_gene: TRBV13
abundance: NA
j_gene: TRBJ1-2
CDR3aa: CASSTTGQGSYGYTF
CDR3nt: TGTGCCAGCAGCACAACTGGACAGGGCAGCTATGGCTACACCTTC

d_gene: TRBD1
v_gene: TRBV5-1
abundance: once
j_gene: TRBJ2-6
CDR3aa: CASTFDDRAANVLTF
CDR3nt: TGCGCCAGCACGTTTGATGACAGGGCGGCCAACGTCCTGACTTTC

d_gene: TRBD2
v_gene: TRBV7-2
abundance: once
j_gene: TRBJ2-1
CDR3aa: CASSLGGSGGSQFF
CDR3nt: TGTGCCAGCAGTCTAGGAGGTAGCGGGGGGTCTCAGTTCTTC

d_gene: NA
v_gene: TRBV30
abundance: few
j_gene: TRBJ2-3
CDR3aa: CAWSVQYTQYF
CDR3nt: TGTGCCTGGAGTGTACAATATACGCAGTATTTT

d_gene: TRBD1
v_gene: TRBV13
abundance: NA
j_gene: TRBJ2-5
CDR3aa: CASSFRTGAPETQYF
CDR3nt: TGTGCCAGCAGCTTTCGGACAGGAGCCCCAGAGACCCAGTACTTC

d_gene: NA
v_gene: TRBV10-3
abundance: NA
j_gene: TRBJ1-4
CDR3aa: CATNLGANEKLFF
CDR3nt: TGTGCCACCAACCTCGGGGCTAATGAAAAACTGTTTTTT

d_gene: TRBD2
v_gene: TRBV3-1/TRBV3-2
abundance: NA
j_gene: TRBJ2-1
CDR3aa: CASSRSGGDNEQFF
CDR3nt: TGTGCCAGCAGCCGTAGCGGGGGGGACAATGAGCAGTTCTTC

d_gene: NA
v_gene: TRBV12-2
abundance: NA
j_gene: TRBJ1-3
CDR3aa: CASRLEKVPSGNTIYF
CDR3nt: TGTGCAAGTCGCTTAGAGAAGGTTCCCTCTGGAAACACCATATATTTT

d_gene: NA
v_gene: TRBV24-1
abundance: NA
j_gene: TRBJ2-1
CDR3aa: CATSDSPGDYNEQFF
CDR3nt: TGTGCCACCAGTGATTCACCGGGAGATTACAATGAGCAGTTCTTC

d_gene: NA
v_gene: TRBV10-1
abundance: NA
j_gene: TRBJ2-2
CDR3aa: CASRGQLDTGELFF
CDR3nt: TGCGCCAGCAGAGGACAGCTGGACACCGGGGAGCTGTTTTTT

d_gene: TRBD1
v_gene: TRBV11-3
abundance: NA
j_gene: TRBJ2-1
CDR3aa: CASRAFGGAGTGLANEQFF
CDR3nt: TGTGCCAGCAGGGCATTTGGGGGGGCGGGGACAGGGTTAGCCAATGAGCAGTTCTTC

d_gene: NA
v_gene: TRBV5-1
abundance: few
j_gene: TRBJ1-2
CDR3aa: CASSLVFGSTYGYTF
CDR3nt: TGCGCCAGCAGCTTGGTATTCGGAAGTACCTATGGCTACACCTTC

d_gene: TRBD2
v_gene: TRBV6-5
abundance: NA
j_gene: TRBJ2-7
CDR3aa: CASSSGLAGGTYEQYF
CDR3nt: TGTGCCAGCAGTTCAGGACTAGCGGGGGGGACCTACGAGCAGTACTTC

d_gene: NA
v_gene: TRBV5-8
abundance: NA
j_gene: TRBJ2-7
CDR3aa: CASSLVGGITSYEQYF
CDR3nt: TGTGCCAGCAGCTTGGTTGGGGGGATAACCTCCTACGAGCAGTACTTC

d_gene: NA
v_gene: TRBV6-2/TRBV6-3
abundance: few
j_gene: TRBJ2-7
CDR3aa: CASSYSDRYEQYF
CDR3nt: TGTGCCAGCAGTTACTCGGACAGATACGAGCAGTACTTC

d_gene: NA
v_gene: TRBV7-2
abundance: NA
j_gene: TRBJ1-6
CDR3aa: CASRGGAFNSPLHF
CDR3nt: TGTGCCAGCAGGGGAGGGGCCTTTAATTCACCCCTCCACTTT

d_gene: NA
v_gene: TRBV7-2
abundance: NA
j_gene: TRBJ1-1
CDR3aa: CASSVGRNTEAFF
CDR3nt: TGTGCCAGCAGCGTTGGTAGGAACACTGAAGCTTTCTTT

d_gene: NA
v_gene: TRBV7-9
abundance: NA
j_gene: TRBJ2-2
CDR3aa: CASSLRSNPGELFF
CDR3nt: TGTGCCAGCAGCCTTAGGAGTAACCCCGGGGAGCTGTTTTTT

d_gene: TRBD2
v_gene: TRBV5-6
abundance: NA
j_gene: TRBJ2-2
CDR3aa: CASSGLRDYPTGELFF
CDR3nt: TGTGCCAGCAGCGGACTCCGGGACTACCCTACCGGGGAGCTGTTTTTT

d_gene: NA
v_gene: TRBV12-2
abundance: NA
j_gene: TRBJ1-5
CDR3aa: CASRFPPRQNQPQHF
CDR3nt: TGTGCAAGTCGCTTCCCCCCCCGACAAAATCAGCCCCAGCATTTT

d_gene: NA
v_gene: TRBV6-2/TRBV6-3
abundance: NA
j_gene: TRBJ1-1
CDR3aa: CASSYPNREGEAFF
CDR3nt: TGTGCCAGCAGTTACCCGAACAGGGAGGGTGAAGCTTTCTTT

d_gene: NA
v_gene: TRBV7-2
abundance: NA
j_gene: TRBJ1-2
CDR3aa: CASSLGYYGYTF
CDR3nt: TGTGCCAGCAGCTTGGGCTACTATGGCTACACCTTC

d_gene: NA
v_gene: TRBV24-1
abundance: NA
j_gene: TRBJ2-1
CDR3aa: CATSDLGQGYNEQFF
CDR3nt: TGTGCCACCAGTGATTTGGGGCAGGGGTACAATGAGCAGTTCTTC

d_gene: NA
v_gene: TRBV5-4
abundance: NA
j_gene: TRBJ2-1
CDR3aa: CASSQYHGTLYNEQFF
CDR3nt: TGTGCCAGCAGCCAATATCACGGGACCCTATACAATGAGCAGTTCTTC

d_gene: NA
v_gene: TRBV6-5
abundance: NA
j_gene: TRBJ2-3
CDR3aa: CASRWRVGTDTQYF
CDR3nt: TGTGCCAGCAGGTGGAGGGTTGGCACAGATACGCAGTATTTT

d_gene: NA
v_gene: TRBV12-3/TRBV12-4
abundance: NA
j_gene: TRBJ1-2
CDR3aa: CASRSTGQDGYTF
CDR3nt: TGTGCCAGCAGGTCGACAGGACAAGATGGCTACACCTTC

d_gene: NA
v_gene: TRBV7-3
abundance: NA
j_gene: TRBJ2-3
CDR3aa: CASSPRPGGTDTQYF
CDR3nt: TGTGCCAGCAGCCCCAGGCCGGGGGGCACAGATACGCAGTATTTT

d_gene: NA
v_gene: TRBV5-1
abundance: once
j_gene: TRBJ1-2
CDR3aa: CASSLDGASNYGYTF
CDR3nt: TGCGCCAGCAGCTTGGATGGGGCAAGTAACTATGGCTACACCTTC

d_gene: NA
v_gene: TRBV7-2
abundance: NA
j_gene: TRBJ2-1
CDR3aa: CASSYRDNGNEQFF
CDR3nt: TGTGCCAGCAGCTACCGGGACAACGGTAATGAGCAGTTCTTC

d_gene: NA
v_gene: TRBV5-5
abundance: NA
j_gene: TRBJ1-1
CDR3aa: CASSLMSATEAFF
CDR3nt: TGTGCCAGCAGCTTGATGTCTGCCACTGAAGCTTTCTTT

d_gene: NA
v_gene: TRBV29-1
abundance: NA
j_gene: TRBJ1-4
CDR3aa: CSARTAINEKLFF
CDR3nt: TGCAGCGCGAGGACGGCGATTAATGAAAAACTGTTTTTT

d_gene: NA
v_gene: TRBV29-1
abundance: NA
j_gene: TRBJ1-4
CDR3aa: CSVFLSGTVNEKLFF
CDR3nt: TGCAGCGTTTTCCTCAGTGGGACGGTAAATGAAAAACTGTTTTTT

d_gene: TRBD2
v_gene: TRBV6-6
abundance: NA
j_gene: TRBJ2-5
CDR3aa: CASSPRTSGRLETQYF
CDR3nt: TGTGCCAGCAGTCCCCGGACTAGCGGACGGTTGGAGACCCAGTACTTC